This T cell receptor (beta chain) was recovered during a study of identical twins. General study findings and limits: Models underestimated TCR alpha sharing (out-of-frame) in monozygotic twins.

Template switching added a universal primer binding site, and final cDNA carried unique molecular identifiers. TCRdb analysed the 5' RACE reads with MiXCR anew, one entry per CDR3 protein. The repertoire holds a few hundred thousand distinct CDR3 sequences, with around 6.5% as singletons. The CDR3 contains 13 residues. Trimming pared 4 bases from V and 6 bases from J, leaving 14 bases between. CDR1 and CDR2 (germline): SGHRS, YFSETQ. Concerning this clonotype itself: What it binds is not known.

These records were also assigned to another study, of T cells expressing NK-cell markers. That investigation notes: Repertoires of TCR beta were obtained from T cells sorted as CD3+CD56+NKG2C+, CD3+CD56+NKG2C- and CD3+CD56-NKG2C+. Within the sequenced cohort of eight donors, seven exhibited HCMV seropositivity and one was seronegative.

Sequences were obtained from CD8+ T cells sorted from blood. The clonotype comes from a woman between 18 and 29 years old in good health. The chain is built from TRBV5-1 and TRBJ2-7, with a weak D call TRBD2 (6 bases). The CDR3 DNA reads TGCGCCAGCAGCCCTGAGGAGGAGGGCGAGCAGTACTTC. Amino acids: CASSPEEEGEQYF.